Listed here are 20 T cell receptor beta chains from one sample, sequenced in a study of blood T cell repertoires in COVID-19. The data were produced by immunoSEQ multiplex PCR, yet TCRdb's version contains in-frame clones alone and is incomplete. The sample has 350,000 or so clones; about 90% are singletons. The sample comprised peripheral blood. The receptors shown here come from a woman aged 25-40 years with COVID-19, enrolled during active disease.

V and J are TRBV27 and TRBJ2-2, with D possibly being TRBD2 (6 bases). Trimming shortened V by 6 bases and J by 5 bases, and 16 bases separated the two germline ends. CDR3 length equals 15 residues. Germline V gene lookup returns CDR1 MNHEY and CDR2 SMNVEV (reference sequence). The CDR3 DNA follows: TGTGCCAGCAGACTAGCTTCTGGACCAACCGGGGAGCTGTTTTTT. It is translated as CASRLASGPTGELFF.

In DNA form, the CDR3 reads TGTGCCAGTAGTGTAGCGGGTATCTCCTACGAGCAGTACTTC. Its protein is CASSVAGISYEQYF. This chain uses TRBV19 with TRBJ2-7; 7 bases are a match to TRBD2. The V and J ends lost 5 bases and 0 bases, in that order; junction bases with no gene match: 4. Per germline, CDR1 LNHDA and CDR2 SQIVND (reference sequence). The CDR3 loop spans 14 amino acids.

The V gene is TRBV2, the J gene TRBJ2-1; D is possibly TRBD2 (5 bases). V was trimmed by 3 bases and J by 7 bases, leaving 7 bases between them. CDR1 is SNHLY and CDR2 is FYNNEI in the germline V gene. CDR3 size: 12 residues. The CDR3 DNA sequence: TGTGCCAGCAGTGATGAGCGGAATGAGCAGTTCTTC. This sequence encodes CASSDERNEQFF.

The chain employs TRBV5-4 and TRBJ2-7; D perhaps matches TRBD2 (5 bases). The CDR3 loop spans 12 amino acids. Germline-derived CDR1 and CDR2 are SGHNT and YYREEE (reference sequence). With 4 bases removed from V and 6 bases from J, the gap between germline ends came to 11 bases. The CDR3 spells CASSNRTPEQYF. The DNA of the CDR3 is TGTGCCAGCAGCAACCGGACTCCCGAGCAGTACTTC.

The J gene is TRBJ1-3, the V gene TRBV6-6; D perhaps matches TRBD1 (5 bases). The V gene's germline CDR1 is MNHNY and CDR2 SVGAGI (reference sequence). V was pared by 4 bases and J by 1 base, with 8 bases between. The CDR3 runs 14 residues. CDR3: CASSLQASGNTIYF. The CDR3 DNA reads as TGTGCCAGCAGTTTACAGGCGTCTGGAAACACCATATATTTT.

The rearrangement uses TRBV20-1 and TRBJ2-1, with no clear D. Trimming removed 3 bases at V and 7 bases at J, with 10 bases between. CDR1 and CDR2 from the germline V gene are DFQATT and SNEGSKA (reference sequence). The CDR3 is made up of 12 amino acids. The CDR3 nucleotides read TGCAGTGCTAGTATACCAACTAATGAGCAGTTCTTC. Protein product: CSASIPTNEQFF.

A single count supports this clone. The chain employs TRBV28 and TRBJ1-5; unclear D gene. Trimming stripped 4 bases from V and 1 base from J, with 8 bases between. The germline gives CDR1 MDHEN, CDR2 SYDVKM. CDR3 length equals 14 residues. The CDR3 is CASSWSFSNQPQHF. The CDR3 DNA is TGTGCCAGCAGTTGGAGTTTCAGCAATCAGCCCCAGCATTTT.

The rearrangement links TRBV7-9 to TRBJ2-5; the D is unclear. CDR3 length equals 15 residues. CDR1 and CDR2 (germline): SEHNR, FQNEAQ (reference sequence). Trimming shortened V by 1 base and J by 4 bases, and 13 bases separated the two germline ends. DNA for the CDR3: TGTGCCAGCAGCTTAGGGCTGCCCTCGGGAGAGACCCAGTACTTC. This gives the protein CASSLGLPSGETQYF.

The J gene is TRBJ2-7, the V gene TRBV6-6; TRBD1 aligns across 8 bases. CDR1 and CDR2 from the germline V gene are MNHNY and SVGAGI (reference sequence). The CDR3 length is 14 residues. The ends lost 4 bases at V and 2 bases at J; junction bases unmatched: 4. The CDR3 loop is CASSFGTGAYEQYF. The CDR3 region has the DNA TGTGCCAGCAGTTTCGGGACAGGAGCCTACGAGCAGTACTTC.

The DNA of the CDR3 is TGTGCCAGCAGCTTACCGACAGGGGGCCGAAACACCGGGGAGCTGTTTTTT. Its protein is CASSLPTGGRNTGELFF. This chain joins TRBV7-9 and TRBJ2-2, with 10 bases identical to TRBD1. Germline V gene sequence: CDR1 SEHNR, CDR2 FQNEAQ (reference sequence). J gave up 2 bases and V 2 bases, and 5 bases lay outside the gene matches. CDR3 size: 17 residues.

This chain links TRBV9 with TRBJ2-5, with D perhaps TRBD1 (5 bases). The CDR3 loop spans 14 amino acids. CDR1 and CDR2 (germline): SGDLS, YYNGEE. Trimming took 0 bases from V and 1 from J, leaving 7 bases between them. This CDR3 is CASSVGQTQETQYF. In nucleotides, the CDR3 is TGTGCCAGCAGCGTAGGACAGACCCAAGAGACCCAGTACTTC.

The V gene is TRBV29-1, the J gene TRBJ1-1; D is undetermined. V was pared by 4 bases and J by 8 bases, with 8 bases between. Looked up from germline, CDR1 is SQVTM and CDR2 is ANQGSEA. This CDR3 spans 10 amino acids. CDR3 sequence reads: CSVVREEAFF. CDR3 DNA: TGCAGCGTTGTTAGGGAGGAAGCTTTCTTT.

The chain has TRBV4-1 and TRBJ2-7; D is undetermined. The germline CDR1 and CDR2 sequences are MGHRA and YSYEKL. V shed 2 bases and J shed 0 bases, with 17 bases lying between them. The CDR3 extends over 17 amino acids. The CDR3: CASSQQSAGLSSYEQYF. The CDR3 DNA sequence: TGCGCCAGCAGCCAACAATCCGCAGGCTTGAGCTCCTACGAGCAGTACTTC.

This clone was observed once. The rearrangement links TRBV2 to TRBJ2-1; the match to TRBD2 covers 10 bases. The V gene end was trimmed by 7 bases and the J gene end by 5 bases; junction bases not matched to a gene: 8. This CDR3 region has 15 residues. Germline loops: CDR1 SNHLY, CDR2 FYNNEI. Written as DNA, the CDR3 is TGTGCCAGCAAAGGCGTAGCGGGAGGCCACAATGAGCAGTTCTTC. It specifies CASKGVAGGHNEQFF.

The chain combines TRBV5-4 with TRBJ2-7, with TRBD2 identical over 8 bases. The V and J ends lost 4 bases and 1 base, in that order; junction bases with no gene match: 13. The CDR3 spans 17 residues. Germline lookup yields CDR1 SGHNT and CDR2 YYREEE (reference sequence). CDR3 sequence reads: CASSAPSFTGGSYEQYF. The CDR3 bases are TGTGCCAGCAGCGCACCCTCCTTTACGGGAGGGTCCTACGAGCAGTACTTC.

The chain combines TRBV10-2 with TRBJ2-2; 8 positions agree with TRBD2. Looked up from germline, CDR1 is WSHSY and CDR2 is SAAADI. The CDR3 sequence is 17 residues long. After removal of 4 bases from V and 4 bases from J, the junction contained 11 bases not matched to a gene. The CDR3 nucleotides are TGCGCCAGCAGTGTCGGCGCGCTGGCGGGGGGCACCGGGGAGCTGTTTTTT. Its translation is CASSVGALAGGTGELFF.

The V call is TRBV7-9, the J call TRBJ2-7; possibly TRBD2 for D (5 bases). With 2 bases removed from V and 3 bases from J, the gap between germline ends came to 11 bases. CDR1 is SEHNR and CDR2 is FQNEAQ in the germline V gene (reference sequence). The length of the CDR3 is 14 residues. The CDR3 bases are TGTGCCAGCAGCTTAAACCGGGATAACTACGAGCAGTACTTC. This translates into CASSLNRDNYEQYF. The complete variable domain, with remaining parts taken from reference TRBV7-9 and TRBJ2-7, reads DTGVSQNPRHKITKRGQNVTFRCDPISEHNRLYWYRQTLGQGPEFLTYFQNEAQLEKSRLLSDRFSAERPKGSFSTLEIQRTEQGDSAMYLCASSLNRDNYEQYFGPGTRLTVT.

The V and J genes are TRBV6-5 and TRBJ1-3; the D gene is possibly TRBD1 (6 bases). V was cut by 6 bases and J by 2 bases, with 11 bases left in between. The germline V gene has CDR1 MNHEY and CDR2 SVGAGI. The CDR3 extends over 14 amino acids. Here the CDR3 reads CASRRTVPGNTIYF. In DNA form, the CDR3 reads TGTGCCAGCAGGCGGACAGTACCTGGAAACACCATATATTTT.

The chain couples TRBV6-5 to TRBJ2-7, with a possible D match to TRBD1 (6 bases). Trimming shortened V by 5 bases and J by 2 bases, and 10 bases separated the two germline ends. CDR3 length: 13 amino acids. The germline V gene encodes CDR1 MNHEY and CDR2 SVGAGI. The CDR3 loop is CASSPTGTYEQYF. The CDR3 coding sequence is TGTGCCAGCAGTCCGACAGGCACCTACGAGCAGTACTTC.

This clone has a handful of counts. V and J are TRBV25-1 and TRBJ2-1; 10 bases fit TRBD1. Germline V gene data show CDR1 as MGHDK and CDR2 as SYGVNS. This CDR3 has 18 residues. The J segment lost 8 bases and the V segment lost 6 bases, leaving 19 bases of the junction unmatched. The CDR3 DNA reads TGTGCCAGCAGCTACCGGGACAGGGGACGCCCCAGGGGGGATGAGCAGTTCTTC. Translating it yields CASSYRDRGRPRGDEQFF. The full variable domain, its missing parts supplied by reference TRBV25-1 and TRBJ2-1, is EADIYQTPRYLVIGTGKKITLECSQTMGHDKMYWYQQDPGMELHLIHYSYGVNSTEKGDLSSESTVSRIRTEHFPLTLESARPSHTSQYLCASSYRDRGRPRGDEQFFGPGTRLTVL.